This T cell receptor (beta chain) was profiled in a study of regulatory T cells in long-lasting Graves disease. Findings of the study overall: Accuracy was perhaps lowered by the small sample size.

Both iRepertoire HTBI primers and Arm-PCR of CDR3 regions were used to build the TCR beta libraries. MiXCR, applied by TCRdb to the multiplex PCR reads, yields one record per CDR3 protein. The sample carries 530,000 or so distinct CDR3 sequences, approximately 13% recorded once. CDR3 size: 14 residues. Germline assignment: CDR1 GTSNPN and CDR2 SVGIG (reference sequence). V was pared by 0 bases and J by 0 bases, with 3 bases between. Documented time point: newly diagnosed GD, antithyroid drugs for less than 3 months. The TCR library was made from RNA extracted from PBMCs. About this clonotype itself: No antigen is known for it.

This sample was also put to use in a study of T cells in Graves' hyperthyroidism and ophthalmopathy. Turning to that study: Diagnoses were established using clinical symptoms, serum thyroxine and TRAb, thyroid ultrasound and orbital computed tomography.

This chain uses TRBV30 with TRBJ1-6; D ambiguous. The specimen comprised peripheral blood mononuclear cells (PBMCs), sampled at new diagnosis, from a patient treated with antithyroid drugs. This clonotype was obtained from a man aged 30-40 years with Graves disease. The CDR3 spells CAWSVDSYNSPLHF. Here the CDR3 DNA reads TGTGCCTGGAGTGTTGACTCCTATAATTCACCCCTCCACTTT.